This T cell receptor beta chain is from a study of OX40 agonist ivuxolimab in advanced cancers. Trimming left V 0 bases short and J 0 bases short, with 12 bases between. This CDR3 contains 16 residues. The germline V gene has CDR1 ENHRY and CDR2 SYGVKD. Blood was sampled at baseline, cycle 4 day 1, and cycle 7 day 1. Only in-frame clones appear in the TCRdb table, and some are missing; sequencing was by immunoSEQ multiplex PCR. The sample shows about 45,000 clones, 75% to 85% of them seen only once. The rearrangement uses TRBV10-3 and TRBJ2-7; either TRBD1 or TRBD2 may supply D (5 bases each). The sequences come from CD4+ or CD8+ T cells sorted from blood, collected in a trial of the OX40 agonist ivuxolimab. The clonotype comes from an adult with an advanced solid tumor such as melanoma, head and neck, liver or kidney cancer. CDR3 nucleotide sequence: TGTGCCATCAGTGAGTCAAGGGGACGCCTCTCCTACGAGCAGTACTTC. Protein: CAISESRGRLSYEQYF.